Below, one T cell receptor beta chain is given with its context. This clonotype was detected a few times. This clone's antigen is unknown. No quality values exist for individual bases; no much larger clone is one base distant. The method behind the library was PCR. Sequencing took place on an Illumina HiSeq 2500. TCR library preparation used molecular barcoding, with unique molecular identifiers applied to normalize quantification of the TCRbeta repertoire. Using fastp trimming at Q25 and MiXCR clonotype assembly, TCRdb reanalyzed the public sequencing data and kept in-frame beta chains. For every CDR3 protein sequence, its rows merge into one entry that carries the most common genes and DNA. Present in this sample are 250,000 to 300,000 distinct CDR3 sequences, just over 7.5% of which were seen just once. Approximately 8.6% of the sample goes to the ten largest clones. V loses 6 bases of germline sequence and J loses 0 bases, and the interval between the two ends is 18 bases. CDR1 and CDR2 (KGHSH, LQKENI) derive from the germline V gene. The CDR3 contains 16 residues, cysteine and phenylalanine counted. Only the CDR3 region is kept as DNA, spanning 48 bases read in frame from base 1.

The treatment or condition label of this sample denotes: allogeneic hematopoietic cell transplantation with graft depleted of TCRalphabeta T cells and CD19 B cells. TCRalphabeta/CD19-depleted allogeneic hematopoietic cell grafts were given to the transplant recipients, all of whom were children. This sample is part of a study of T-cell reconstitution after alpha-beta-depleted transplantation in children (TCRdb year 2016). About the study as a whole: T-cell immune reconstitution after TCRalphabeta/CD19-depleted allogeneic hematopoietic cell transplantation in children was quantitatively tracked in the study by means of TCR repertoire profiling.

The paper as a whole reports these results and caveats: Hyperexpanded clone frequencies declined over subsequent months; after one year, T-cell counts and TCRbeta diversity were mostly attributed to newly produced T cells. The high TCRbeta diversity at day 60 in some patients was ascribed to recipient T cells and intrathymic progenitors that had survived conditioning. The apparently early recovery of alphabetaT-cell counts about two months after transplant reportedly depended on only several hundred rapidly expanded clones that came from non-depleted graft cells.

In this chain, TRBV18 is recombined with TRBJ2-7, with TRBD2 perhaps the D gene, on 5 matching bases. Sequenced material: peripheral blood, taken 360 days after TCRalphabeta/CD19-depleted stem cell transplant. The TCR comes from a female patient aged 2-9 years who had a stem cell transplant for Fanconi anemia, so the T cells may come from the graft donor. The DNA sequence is TGTGCCAGCTCGCAAGAGCGGCGGTACCTCTCCTACGAGCAGTACTTC. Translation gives CASSQERRYLSYEQYF.